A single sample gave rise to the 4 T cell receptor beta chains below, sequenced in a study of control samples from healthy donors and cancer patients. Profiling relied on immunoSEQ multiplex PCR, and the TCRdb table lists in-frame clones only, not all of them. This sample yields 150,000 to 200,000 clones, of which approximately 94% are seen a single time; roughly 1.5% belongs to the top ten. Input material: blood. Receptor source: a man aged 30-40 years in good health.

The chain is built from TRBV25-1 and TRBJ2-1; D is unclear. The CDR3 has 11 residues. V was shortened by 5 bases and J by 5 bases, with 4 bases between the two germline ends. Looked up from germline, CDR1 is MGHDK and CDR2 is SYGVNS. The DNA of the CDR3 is TGTGCCAGCAGTACCCACAATGAGCAGTTCTTC. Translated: CASSTHNEQFF.

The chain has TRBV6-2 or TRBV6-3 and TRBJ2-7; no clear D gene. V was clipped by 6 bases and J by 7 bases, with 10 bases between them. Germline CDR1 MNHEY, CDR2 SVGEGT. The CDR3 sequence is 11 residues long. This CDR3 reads CASRYTIEQYF. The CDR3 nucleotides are TGTGCCAGCAGATACACTATAGAGCAGTACTTC.

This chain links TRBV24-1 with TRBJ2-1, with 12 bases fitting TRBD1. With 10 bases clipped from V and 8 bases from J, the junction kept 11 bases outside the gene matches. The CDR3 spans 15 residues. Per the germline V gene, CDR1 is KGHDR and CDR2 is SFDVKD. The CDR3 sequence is CATSEGQGAGDEQFF. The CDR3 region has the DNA TGTGCCACTTCGGAGGGACAGGGGGCGGGAGATGAGCAGTTCTTC.

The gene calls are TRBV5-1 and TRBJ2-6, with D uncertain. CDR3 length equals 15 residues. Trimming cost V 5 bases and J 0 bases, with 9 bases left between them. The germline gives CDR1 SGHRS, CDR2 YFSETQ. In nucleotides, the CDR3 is TGCGCCAGCAGTAGAATGAGCTCTGGGGCCAACGTCCTGACTTTC. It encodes CASSRMSSGANVLTF.